The T cell receptor beta chain described here comes from a study of control samples from healthy donors and cancer patients. Using immunoSEQ multiplex PCR, the repertoire was profiled, and TCRdb retains in-frame clones only, with some absent. Of about 160,000 clones detected, 90% to 95% appear once; the ten largest clones hold around 13%. There are 14 residues in the CDR3. Between the trimmed V and J ends, which lost 0 bases and 11 bases, there was a span of 13 bases. Germline CDR1 WNHNN, CDR2 SYGVQD (reference sequence). The specimen sequenced was PBMCs. This sequence was found in a man in his fifties or sixties with colorectal cancer. The rearrangement joins TRBV10-1 to TRBJ1-4; D not resolved. Written as DNA, the CDR3 is TGCGCCAGCAGTGAGTCGACGGATCCACCGAAACTGTTTTTT. Translating it yields CASSESTDPPKLFF.